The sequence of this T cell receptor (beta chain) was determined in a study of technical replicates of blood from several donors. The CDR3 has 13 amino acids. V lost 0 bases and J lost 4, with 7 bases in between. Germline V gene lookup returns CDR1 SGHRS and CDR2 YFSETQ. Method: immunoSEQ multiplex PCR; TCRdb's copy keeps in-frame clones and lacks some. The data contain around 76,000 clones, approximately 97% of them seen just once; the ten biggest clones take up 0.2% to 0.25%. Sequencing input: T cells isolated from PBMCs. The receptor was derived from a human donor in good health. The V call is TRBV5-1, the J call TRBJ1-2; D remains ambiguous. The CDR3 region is CASSLDGPYGYTF. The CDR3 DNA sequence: TGCGCCAGCAGCTTGGATGGCCCCTATGGCTACACCTTC.